This T cell receptor beta chain was sequenced in a study of response to subunit inactivated influenza vaccine. Regarding the study as a whole: With each seasonal influenza vaccination, the authors suggested, few new T cells are recruited.

This clonotype was counted many times. The antigen remains undetermined. MiXCR, applied by TCRdb to the RT-PCR reads, yields one record per CDR3 protein. Here the sample spans around 850,000 distinct CDR3 sequences, 18% being singletons. Sample: PBMCs from blood, taken approximately 5 days after vaccination. The receptor was isolated from a man aged 50 to 60 who received an inactivated influenza vaccine.

CDR3 amino acids: CASSLSGGGNQPQHF. DNA for the CDR3: TGTGCCAGCAGCTTATCAGGGGGAGGCAATCAGCCCCAGCATTTT. The rearrangement links TRBV7-9 to TRBJ1-5, with 7 bases that match TRBD1. The CDR3 has 15 residues. CDR1 and CDR2 (germline): SEHNR, FQNEAQ (reference sequence). After removal of 2 bases from V and 2 bases from J, the junction contained 3 bases not matched to a gene.